Listed here are 13 T cell receptor beta chains from one sample, sequenced in a study of shared clonotypes between healthy human individuals. Clones were sequenced by immunoSEQ multiplex PCR, and TCRdb holds only the in-frame ones, with some missing. This repertoire shows more than 150,000 clones, 65% to 70% found once; its top ten account for less than 11%. The sequenced sample was memory CD4+ T cells sorted from blood. The subset is: CD45RA-negative fraction. The receptors derive from a man younger than 40 in good health.

This chain connects TRBV19 to TRBJ2-4; no clear D. Germline CDR1 and CDR2: LNHDA and SQIVND (reference sequence). The CDR3 is made up of 13 amino acids. Trimming stripped 9 bases from V and 0 bases from J, with 9 bases between. The CDR3 nucleotides are TGTGCCAGCGTATTAGGAGCCAAAAACATTCAGTACTTC. It specifies CASVLGAKNIQYF.

This CDR3 reads CASSLGPLAGDPDTQYF. The CDR3 DNA reads as TGTGCCAGCAGCTTAGGGCCTCTAGCGGGAGATCCAGATACGCAGTATTTT. V gene TRBV7-3 combines with J gene TRBJ2-3; 10 nucleotides align to TRBD2. The V gene's germline CDR1 is SGHTA and CDR2 FQGTGA. The V segment lost 2 bases and the J segment 4 bases; nucleotides outside the gene matches: 9. This CDR3 contains 17 residues.

This sequence joins TRBV7-8 and TRBJ2-1; no firm D call. Trimming pared 4 bases from V and 0 bases from J, leaving 7 bases between. CDR3 length: 14 amino acids. Germline V gene sequence: CDR1 SGHVS, CDR2 FQNEAQ. CDR3 coding DNA: TGTGCCAGCAGCTATTATAACTCCTACAATGAGCAGTTCTTC. Its protein is CASSYYNSYNEQFF. The full variable domain, completed using reference TRBV7-8 and TRBJ2-1, is GAGVSQSPRYKVAKRGQDVALRCDPISGHVSLFWYQQALGQGPEFLTYFQNEAQLDKSGLPSDRFFAERPEGSVSTLKIQRTQQEDSAVYLCASSYYNSYNEQFFGPGTRLTVL.

The genes are TRBV5-1 and TRBJ1-3; unclear D gene. Germline-derived CDR1 and CDR2 are SGHRS and YFSETQ. There are 12 residues in the CDR3. V shed 7 bases and J shed 0 bases, with 5 bases lying between them. CDR3 coding DNA: TGCGCCAGCGCGGGCTCTGGAAACACCATATATTTT. Its protein is CASAGSGNTIYF. Together with reference TRBV5-1 and TRBJ1-3, the CDR3 gives the full variable domain: KAGVTQTPRYLIKTRGQQVTLSCSPISGHRSVSWYQQTPGQGLQFLFEYFSETQRNKGNFPGRFSGRQFSNSRSEMNVSTLELGDSALYLCASAGSGNTIYFGEGSWLTVV.

The rearrangement joins TRBV7-2 to TRBJ2-1, with D tentatively TRBD2 (7 bases). CDR3 length: 16 amino acids. Trimming left V 5 bases short and J 9 bases short, with 23 bases between. Germline assignment: CDR1 SGHTA and CDR2 FQGNSA. For the CDR3, the DNA is TGTGCCAGCAGCCTCCGGTGGGGGGGGGCGCAAGGTGAGCAGTTCTTC. Translation gives CASSLRWGGAQGEQFF.

Concerning this clone: This could be a read error, since a much larger clone is one nucleotide away. The chain uses TRBV21-1 and TRBJ2-3; the table's D gene call, TRBD2, was not cross checked with the DNA. TRBV21-1 is designated a pseudogene. The CDR3 spans 15 residues. The CDR3 sequence is CASSPGTSGTDTQYF. CDR3 DNA sequence: TGTGCCAGCAGTCCCGGGACTAGCGGCACAGATACGCAGTATTTT.

The chain uses TRBV18 and TRBJ2-1; 11 bases fit TRBD1. The V and J ends lost 0 bases and 12 bases, in that order; junction bases with no gene match: 4. The germline V gene encodes CDR1 KGHSH and CDR2 LQKENI. The CDR3 has 14 amino acids. The CDR3 DNA reads as TGTGCCAGCTCACCACCGGGACAGGGGGTTGGGCAGTTCTTC. As protein: CASSPPGQGVGQFF.

The chain carries TRBV15 and TRBJ2-5; 8 bases match TRBD1. V lost 1 base and J lost 4; bases outside the gene matches: 2. Germline V gene sequence: CDR1 LNHNV, CDR2 YYDKDF (reference sequence). This CDR3 spans 14 amino acids. The CDR3 bases are TGTGCCACCAGCAGAGCACAGGGGGGAGAGACCCAGTACTTC. It is translated as CATSRAQGGETQYF.

This rearrangement joins TRBV5-5 to TRBJ2-1, with D perhaps matching TRBD2 (5 bases). The germline V gene has CDR1 SGHKS and CDR2 YYEKEE (reference sequence). The V gene lost 2 bases and the J gene lost 4 bases, with 7 bases spanning the gap. This CDR3 contains 13 residues. CDR3 sequence reads: CASSLSGYNEQFF. The CDR3 bases are TGTGCCAGCAGCTTATCGGGATACAATGAGCAGTTCTTC.

This clone has only a few counts. The chain uses TRBV18 and TRBJ2-2; D remains ambiguous. Germline CDR1 reads KGHSH; CDR2 reads LQKENI. The CDR3 runs to 15 residues. The V end was cut by 4 bases, the J end by 2 bases, with 11 bases between. CDR3 bases: TGTGCCAGCTCACAAATGGTGGCAAACACCGGGGAGCTGTTTTTT. Protein sequence: CASSQMVANTGELFF.

This clone was seen just once. The chain recombines TRBV5-4 with TRBJ1-5; D not certain. Trimming left V 2 bases short and J 2 bases short, with 11 bases between. The CDR3 covers 15 residues. Germline-derived CDR1 and CDR2 are SGHNT and YYREEE (reference sequence). CDR3 DNA: TGTGCCAGCAGCTTAGCCGGGTCCGGCAATCAGCCCCAGCATTTT. Translation gives CASSLAGSGNQPQHF. The full variable domain, its missing parts supplied by reference TRBV5-4 and TRBJ1-5, is ETGVTQSPTHLIKTRGQQVTLRCSSQSGHNTVSWYQQALGQGPQFIFQYYREEENGRGNFPPRFSGLQFPNYSSELNVNALELDDSALYLCASSLAGSGNQPQHFGDGTRLSIL.

The chain recombines TRBV29-1 with TRBJ2-7, with a weak D call TRBD2 (5 bases). Trimming took 6 bases from V and 0 from J, leaving 12 bases between them. The CDR3 loop spans 13 amino acids. CDR1 is SQVTM, CDR2 ANQGSEA, per germline. Here the CDR3 DNA reads TGCAGCGTCCTGGACTTGCCCTCCTACGAGCAGTACTTC. It codes for CSVLDLPSYEQYF.

This clone has a handful of counts. The chain couples TRBV18 to TRBJ2-1, with 8 positions matching TRBD2. CDR1 is KGHSH, CDR2 LQKENI, per germline. J was trimmed by 10 bases and V by 3 bases; bases with no gene match: 2. The CDR3 sequence is 12 residues long. The CDR3 DNA reads as TGTGCCAGCTCACCCCGACTAGCGGAGCAGTTCTTC. Its protein product is CASSPRLAEQFF.